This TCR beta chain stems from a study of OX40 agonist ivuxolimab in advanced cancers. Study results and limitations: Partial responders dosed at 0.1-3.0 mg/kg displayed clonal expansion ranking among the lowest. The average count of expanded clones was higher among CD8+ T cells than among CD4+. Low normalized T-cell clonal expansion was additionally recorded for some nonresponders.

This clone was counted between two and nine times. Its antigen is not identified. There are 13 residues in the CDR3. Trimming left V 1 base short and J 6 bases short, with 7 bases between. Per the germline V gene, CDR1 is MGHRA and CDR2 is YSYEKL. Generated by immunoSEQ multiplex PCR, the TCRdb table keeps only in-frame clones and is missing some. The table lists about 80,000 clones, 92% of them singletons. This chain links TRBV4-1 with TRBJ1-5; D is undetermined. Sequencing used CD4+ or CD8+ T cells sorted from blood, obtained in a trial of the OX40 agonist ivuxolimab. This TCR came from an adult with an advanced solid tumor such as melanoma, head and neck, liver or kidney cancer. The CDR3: CASSQATGQPQHF. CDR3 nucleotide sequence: TGCGCCAGCAGCCAAGCCACCGGTCAGCCCCAGCATTTT.